This TCR beta chain was obtained from a study of CXCR3-negative and CXCR3-positive naive CD8 T cells. Whole-study results and caveats: For memory CD8+ cells diversity was much lower, but both naive subsets had comparably high diversity. Surface CD5 was comparable between naive subsets; TCR strength was inferred from TRB CDR3 properties. CXCR3-positive naive cells had TRB CDR3s that were more hydrophobic than CXCR3-negative naive cells had.

About this clonotype itself: As yet, its antigen is unknown.

Via 5' RACE with UMI labels, TRB cDNA libraries were prepared. TCRdb reprocessed the 5' RACE reads and reports one entry per CDR3 protein, with no DNA. The sample includes some 150,000 distinct CDR3 sequences. Naivety in CD8+ T cells corresponded to a CD45RO-CCR7+CD27+CD95- phenotype. The CDR3 length is 15 residues. Germline V gives CDR1 SGHVS, CDR2 FNYEAQ. The sample consisted of naive CXCR3+ CD8+ T cells from blood. The sample's subset: CD45RO-CCR7+CD27+CD95- naive CD8+ T cells expressing CXCR3 (TNR3+). The V and J genes are TRBV7-6 and TRBJ1-1; TCRdb selects TRBD1, and the lack of DNA leaves this call unchecked. The sequence came from a human donor in good health. Some clones in this sample may be carry-over from other donors' samples. The CDR3 sequence: CASSLGQGANTEAFF.